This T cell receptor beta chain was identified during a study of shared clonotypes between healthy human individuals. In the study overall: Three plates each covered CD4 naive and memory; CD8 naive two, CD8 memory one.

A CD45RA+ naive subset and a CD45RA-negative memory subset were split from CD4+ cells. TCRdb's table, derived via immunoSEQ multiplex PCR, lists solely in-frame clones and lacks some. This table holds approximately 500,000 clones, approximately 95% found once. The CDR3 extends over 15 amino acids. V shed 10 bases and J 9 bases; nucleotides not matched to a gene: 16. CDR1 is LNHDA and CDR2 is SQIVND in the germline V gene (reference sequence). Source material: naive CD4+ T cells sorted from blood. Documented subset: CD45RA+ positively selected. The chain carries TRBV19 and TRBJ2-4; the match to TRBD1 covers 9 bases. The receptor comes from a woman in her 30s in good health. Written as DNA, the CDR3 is TGTGCCACCAATCCCGGGACAGGGAATCAGGGCATTCAGTACTTC. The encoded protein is CATNPGTGNQGIQYF.